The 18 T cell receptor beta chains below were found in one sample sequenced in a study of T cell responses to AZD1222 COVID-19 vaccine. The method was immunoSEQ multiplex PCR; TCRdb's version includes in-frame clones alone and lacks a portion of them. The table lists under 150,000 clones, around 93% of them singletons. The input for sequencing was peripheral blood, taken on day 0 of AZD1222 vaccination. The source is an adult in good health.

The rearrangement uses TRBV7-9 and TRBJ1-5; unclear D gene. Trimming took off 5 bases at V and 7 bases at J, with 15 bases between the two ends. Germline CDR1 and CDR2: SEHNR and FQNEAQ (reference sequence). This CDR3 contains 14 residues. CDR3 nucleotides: TGTGCCAGCAGCGAGACTTGGGAGGGCCAGCCCCAGCATTTT. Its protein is CASSETWEGQPQHF.

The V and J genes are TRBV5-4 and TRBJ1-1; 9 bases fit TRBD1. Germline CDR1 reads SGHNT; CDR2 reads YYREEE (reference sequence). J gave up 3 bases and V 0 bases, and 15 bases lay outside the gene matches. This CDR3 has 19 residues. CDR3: CASSLDGQGWLVLDTEAFF. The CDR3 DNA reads TGTGCCAGCAGCTTGGACGGACAGGGGTGGCTCGTTTTGGACACTGAAGCTTTCTTT.

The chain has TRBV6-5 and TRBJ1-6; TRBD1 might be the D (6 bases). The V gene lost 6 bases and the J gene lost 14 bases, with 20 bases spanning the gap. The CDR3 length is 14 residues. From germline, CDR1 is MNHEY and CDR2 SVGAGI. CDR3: CASRVGHGLWALHF. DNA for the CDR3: TGTGCCAGCAGGGTGGGACACGGGCTCTGGGCCCTCCACTTT.

CDR3 sequence: CASSIPDRTGLGYTF. CDR3 nucleotide sequence: TGTGCCAGTAGTATACCCGACAGGACCGGGTTAGGCTACACCTTC. The chain has TRBV19 and TRBJ1-2; D possibly corresponds to TRBD1 (6 bases). Trimming pared 2 bases from V and 8 bases from J, leaving 18 bases between. Germline CDR1 and CDR2: LNHDA and SQIVND (reference sequence). The CDR3 consists of 15 residues.

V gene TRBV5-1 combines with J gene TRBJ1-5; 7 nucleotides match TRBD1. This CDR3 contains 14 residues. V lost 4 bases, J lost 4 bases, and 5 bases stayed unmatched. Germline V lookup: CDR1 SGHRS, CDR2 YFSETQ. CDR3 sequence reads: CASSVGTENQPQHF. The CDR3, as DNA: TGCGCCAGCAGCGTAGGGACAGAAAATCAGCCCCAGCATTTT.

CDR3 bases: TGTGCCAGCGCAACCCCGCGGGCGACTAGCACAGATACGCAGTATTTT. This gives the protein CASATPRATSTDTQYF. The chain uses TRBV2 and TRBJ2-3; D may be TRBD2 (5 bases). There are 16 residues in the CDR3. Germline CDR1 and CDR2: SNHLY and FYNNEI. Trimming cost V 8 bases and J 0 bases, with 18 bases left between them.

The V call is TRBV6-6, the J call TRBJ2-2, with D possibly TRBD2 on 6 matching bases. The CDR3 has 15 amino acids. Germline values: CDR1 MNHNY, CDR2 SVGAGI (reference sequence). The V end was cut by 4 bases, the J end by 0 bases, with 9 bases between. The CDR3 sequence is CASSSSSANTGELFF. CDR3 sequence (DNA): TGTGCCAGCAGTTCTTCTAGCGCGAACACCGGGGAGCTGTTTTTT.

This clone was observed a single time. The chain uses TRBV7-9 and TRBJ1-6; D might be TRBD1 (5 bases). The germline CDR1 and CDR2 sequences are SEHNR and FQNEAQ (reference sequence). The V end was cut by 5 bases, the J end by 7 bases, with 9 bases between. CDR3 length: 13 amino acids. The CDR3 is CASSQGQNSPLHF. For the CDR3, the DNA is TGTGCCAGCAGCCAGGGCCAAAATTCACCCCTCCACTTT.

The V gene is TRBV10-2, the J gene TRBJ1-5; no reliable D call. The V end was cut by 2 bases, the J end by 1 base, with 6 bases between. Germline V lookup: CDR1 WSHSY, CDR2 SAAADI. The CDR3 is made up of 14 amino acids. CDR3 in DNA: TGCGCCAGCAGTGAGGCAGTCAGCAATCAGCCCCAGCATTTT. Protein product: CASSEAVSNQPQHF.

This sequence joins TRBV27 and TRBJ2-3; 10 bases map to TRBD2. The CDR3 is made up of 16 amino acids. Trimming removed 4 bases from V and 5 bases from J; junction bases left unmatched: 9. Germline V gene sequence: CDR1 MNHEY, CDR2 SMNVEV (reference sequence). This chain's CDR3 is CASSSQGLASRDTQYF. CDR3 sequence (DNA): TGTGCCAGCAGTTCACAGGGACTAGCGAGTCGAGATACGCAGTATTTT.

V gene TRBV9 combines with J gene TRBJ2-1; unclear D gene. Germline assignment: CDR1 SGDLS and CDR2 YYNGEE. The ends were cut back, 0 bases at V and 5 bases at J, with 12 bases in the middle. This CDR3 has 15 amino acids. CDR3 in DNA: TGTGCCAGCAGCGTAGCCCCCTCGGAGAACAATGAGCAGTTCTTC. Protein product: CASSVAPSENNEQFF.

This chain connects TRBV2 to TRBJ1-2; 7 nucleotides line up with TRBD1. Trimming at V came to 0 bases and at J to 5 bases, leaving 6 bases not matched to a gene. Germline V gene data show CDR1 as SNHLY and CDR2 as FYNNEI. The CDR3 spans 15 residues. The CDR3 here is CASSEARDSSYGYTF. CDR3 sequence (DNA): TGTGCCAGCAGTGAAGCCCGGGACAGTTCATATGGCTACACCTTC.

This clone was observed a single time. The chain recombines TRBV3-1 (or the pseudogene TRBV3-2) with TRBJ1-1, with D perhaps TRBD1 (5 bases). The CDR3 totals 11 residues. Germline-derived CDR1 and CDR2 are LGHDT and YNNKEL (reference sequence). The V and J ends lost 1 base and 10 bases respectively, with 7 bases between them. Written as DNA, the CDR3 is TGTGCCAGCAGCCAAGCGGGGGGAGCTTTCTTT. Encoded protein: CASSQAGGAFF.

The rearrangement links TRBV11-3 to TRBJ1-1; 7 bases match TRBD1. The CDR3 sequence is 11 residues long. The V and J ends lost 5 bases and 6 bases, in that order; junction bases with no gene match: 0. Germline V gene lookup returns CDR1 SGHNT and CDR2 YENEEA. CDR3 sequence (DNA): TGTGCCAGCAGCCAGGGGGCTGAAGCTTTCTTT. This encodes CASSQGAEAFF.

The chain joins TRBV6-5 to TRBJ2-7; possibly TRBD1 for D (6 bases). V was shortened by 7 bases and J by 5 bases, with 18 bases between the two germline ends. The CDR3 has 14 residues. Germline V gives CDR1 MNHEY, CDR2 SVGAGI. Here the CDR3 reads CASTSDTGSHEQYF. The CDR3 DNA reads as TGTGCCAGCACGTCAGACACAGGGTCCCACGAGCAGTACTTC.

This CDR3 is CASSESNRGRGEKLFF. The CDR3 DNA sequence: TGCGCCAGCAGTGAGTCCAACAGGGGACGTGGAGAAAAACTGTTTTTT. The chain couples TRBV10-1 to TRBJ1-4, with 7 nucleotides matching TRBD1. This CDR3 contains 16 residues. Per the germline V gene, CDR1 is WNHNN and CDR2 is SYGVQD (reference sequence). The junction had 9 bases not matched to a gene; V was cut back by 0 bases and J by 8 bases.

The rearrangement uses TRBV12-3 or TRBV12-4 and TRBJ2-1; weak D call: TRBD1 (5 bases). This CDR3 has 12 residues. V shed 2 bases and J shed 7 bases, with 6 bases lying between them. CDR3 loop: CASSLSGNEQFF. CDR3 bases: TGTGCCAGCAGTTTATCAGGGAATGAGCAGTTCTTC.

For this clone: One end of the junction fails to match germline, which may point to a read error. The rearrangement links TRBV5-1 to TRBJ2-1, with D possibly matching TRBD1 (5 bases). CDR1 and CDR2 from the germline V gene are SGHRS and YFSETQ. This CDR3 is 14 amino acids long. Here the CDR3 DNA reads TGCGCCAGCAGCTTGAGGCAGGGCTACAGTGAGCAGTTCTTC. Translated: CASSLRQGYSEQFF.